One and the same sample provided the 3 T cell receptor beta chains below, sequenced in a study of blood T cells in healthy people across ages. The use of a sample-barcoded 5' primer and a J-beta primer mix characterized a second PCR of roughly 6 to 11 cycles. TCRdb re-called the 5' RACE reads through MiXCR, storing one row per CDR3 protein. The sample lists some 1.5 million distinct CDR3 sequences; 25% to 30% were seen once. The sequencing sample was made of blood. The origin of the receptors is a woman aged 25-40 years in good health.

The J gene is TRBJ1-6, the V gene TRBV20-1, with 7 positions matching TRBD1. V shed 0 bases and J 1 base; nucleotides not matched to a gene: 3. CDR3 length: 16 residues. Germline loops: CDR1 DFQATT, CDR2 SNEGSKA (reference sequence). The CDR3 loop reads CSARERGQSYNSPLHF. CDR3 nucleotides: TGCAGTGCTAGAGAGAGGGGGCAGTCCTATAATTCACCCCTCCACTTT.

The CDR3 bases are TGTGCCACCAGTGATCGGAAGGGTCGGAGGTTGGATACGCAGTATTTT. It encodes CATSDRKGRRLDTQYF. V is TRBV24-1 and J is TRBJ2-3; D might be TRBD2 (5 bases). The CDR3 totals 16 residues. Trimming cost V 3 bases and J 6 bases, with 18 bases left between them. CDR1 is KGHDR, CDR2 SFDVKD, per germline.

V is TRBV29-1 and J is TRBJ2-1, with TRBD1 as a possible D gene (5 bases). This CDR3 is built from 11 residues. V was pared by 5 bases and J by 12 bases, with 14 bases between. CDR1 is SQVTM, CDR2 ANQGSEA, per germline. The CDR3 DNA is TGCAGCGTTAGGGGAAGGAGTTCGCAGTTCTTC. Translation gives CSVRGRSSQFF.